These T cell receptor beta chains were read from a single sample in a study of regulatory T cells in long-lasting Graves disease. TCRdb reprocessed the multiplex PCR reads with MiXCR, giving one entry per CDR3 protein. Among around 500,000 distinct CDR3 sequences listed, about 14% were seen once. This same sample was also part of a study on T cells in Graves' hyperthyroidism and ophthalmopathy.

The sequencing here drew on peripheral blood mononuclear cells (PBMCs), taken at new diagnosis, from a patient treated with antithyroid drugs. All receptors come from a man in his thirties or forties with Graves disease. Each CDR3 is given with its conserved first and last residue. Each record gives: V gene, D gene, CDR3 length, J gene, clone size, CDR3 protein, CDR3 DNA. A D gene is named only where the DNA matches it firmly. For some rows the clone size is stated as once, few or many, or as a class when expanded; others skip it.

TRBV10-3	-	14	TRBJ2-6	many	CAIGAEVGANVLTF	TGTGCCATCGGGGCGGAGGTCGGGGCCAACGTCCTGACTTTC
TRBV11-2	-	15	TRBJ1-4	many	CASSWDGRGNEKLFF	TGTGCCAGCAGCTGGGACGGAAGGGGCAATGAAAAACTGTTTTTT
TRBV5-5	TRBD1	16	TRBJ2-7	many	CASSLVTGDPTYEQYF	TGTGCCAGCAGCTTGGTGACAGGGGACCCGACCTACGAGCAGTACTTC
TRBV30	-	13	TRBJ2-1	many	CAWRSLNYNEQFF	TGTGCCTGGAGATCCCTGAACTACAATGAGCAGTTCTTC
TRBV19	-	17	TRBJ2-1	few	CASSIGTGGRSVWEQFF	TGTGCCAGTAGTATAGGGACCGGAGGGAGAAGTGTATGGGAGCAGTTCTTC
TRBV20-1	-	16	TRBJ1-6	-	CSAQGTSSSYNSPLHF	TGCAGTGCTCAGGGGACATCAAGCTCCTATAATTCACCCCTCCACTTT
TRBV5-6	TRBD2	17	TRBJ2-1	many	CASSERDYPHYGDEQFF	TGTGCCAGCAGCGAACGGGACTATCCTCACTATGGGGATGAGCAGTTCTTC
TRBV3-1	-	16	TRBJ2-2	few	CASSQVGATNTGELFF	TGTGCCAGCAGCCAAGTTGGTGCTACGAACACCGGGGAGCTGTTTTTT
TRBV6-9	TRBD1	10	TRBJ1-3	many	CASSSPGQSF	TGTGCCAGCAGTTCTCCGGGACAGAGTTTT
TRBV28	TRBD2	15	TRBJ2-3	many	CASSSSGRGADTQYF	TGTGCCAGCAGTTCTAGCGGGAGGGGCGCAGATACGCAGTATTTT
TRBV7-2	TRBD2	15	TRBJ2-7	-	CASSIGLAIHTGQYF	TGTGCCAGCAGCATTGGACTAGCGATACATACGGGGCAGTACTTC
TRBV12-3/TRBV12-4	-	12	TRBJ2-3	many	CASTLVEDTQYF	TGTGCCAGCACCCTGGTGGAAGATACGCAGTATTTT
TRBV19	-	15	TRBJ2-1	-	CASSIDQDPYNEQFF	TGTGCCAGTAGTATTGATCAGGACCCGTACAATGAGCAGTTCTTC
TRBV7-2	-	17	TRBJ2-1	many	CASSPRGRGSSYNEQFF	TGTGCCAGCAGCCCTCGCGGGCGGGGCAGCTCCTACAATGAGCAGTTCTTC
TRBV10-3	-	13	TRBJ1-2	many	CATWGTGNYGYTF	TGTGCCACCTGGGGCACGGGCAACTATGGCTACACCTTC
TRBV7-9	-	18	TRBJ1-4	many	CASSFPVGAVTGNEKLFF	TGTGCCAGCAGCTTCCCCGTTGGAGCTGTTACGGGTAATGAAAAACTGTTTTTT
TRBV20-1	-	13	TRBJ2-7	-	CSARAGASMEQYF	TGCAGTGCTAGAGCGGGGGCCTCGATGGAGCAGTACTTC
TRBV30	-	12	TRBJ2-1	many	CAWSPGRDEQFF	TGTGCCTGGAGCCCGGGCAGGGATGAGCAGTTCTTC
TRBV24-1	-	13	TRBJ2-5	many	CATSESGQETQYF	TGTGCCACCAGTGAAAGCGGCCAAGAGACCCAGTACTTC
TRBV27	TRBD1	15	TRBJ2-3	few	CASSLGTGLPDTQYF	TGTGCCAGCAGTTTGGGGACAGGTCTCCCAGATACGCAGTATTTT
TRBV6-5	TRBD2	16	TRBJ2-1	-	CASSYPGLAEYNEQFF	TGTGCCAGCAGTTACCCGGGACTAGCGGAATACAATGAGCAGTTCTTC
TRBV15	-	17	TRBJ1-4	few	CATSRDLRRGDNEKLFF	TGTGCCACCAGCAGAGATTTGAGGCGGGGCGATAATGAAAAACTGTTTTTT
TRBV29-1	TRBD1	15	TRBJ1-1	once	CSVGPGGTGHTEAFF	TGCAGCGTTGGGCCCGGGGGGACAGGTCACACTGAAGCTTTCTTT
TRBV2	-	15	TRBJ1-1	many	CASRTETGANTEAFF	TGTGCCAGCAGGACCGAGACAGGTGCGAACACTGAAGCTTTCTTT
TRBV27	-	14	TRBJ1-5	many	CASSLAHSNQPQHF	TGTGCCAGCAGTTTAGCCCATAGCAATCAGCCCCAGCATTTT
TRBV12-3/TRBV12-4	-	16	TRBJ1-5	many	CASSLVGVYSNQPQHF	TGTGCCAGCAGTTTAGTGGGGGTTTATAGCAATCAGCCCCAGCATTTT
TRBV28	TRBD2	20	TRBJ2-3	many	CASSLNTGTRTELIPDTQYF	TGTGCCAGCAGTCTAAACACCGGGACTAGGACCGAGTTGATCCCAGATACGCAGTATTTT
TRBV15	-	14	TRBJ2-7	many	CATSREGGNYEQYF	TGTGCCACCAGCAGAGAAGGGGGAAACTACGAGCAGTACTTC
TRBV7-9	-	12	TRBJ1-4	-	CASSIESLKLFF	TGTGCCAGCAGCATTGAGTCCTTAAAACTGTTTTTT
TRBV30	-	14	TRBJ2-1	many	CAWSVGSTNNEQFF	TGTGCCTGGAGTGTAGGGTCGACCAACAATGAGCAGTTCTTC
TRBV7-6	TRBD2	16	TRBJ2-1	-	CASSPGASGPYNEQFF	TGTGCCAGCAGCCCCGGGGCTAGCGGTCCTTACAATGAGCAGTTCTTC
TRBV28	-	13	TRBJ2-5	many	CASSEGSEETQYF	TGTGCCAGCAGTGAGGGCAGCGAGGAGACCCAGTACTTC